This paragraph reports one T cell receptor beta chain. The specificity of this receptor is unknown. Within one base of it there is no much larger clone, and no base qualities were kept. The method was multiplex PCR. Sequencing used an Illumina HiSeq 4000. CDR3 regions were amplified by Arm-PCR with iRepertoire HTBI primers to construct TCR beta libraries. Before sequencing, the PCR products went through gel purification. Per the authors' processing: A total of around 66 TRBV and approximately 13 TRBJ segments were identified across samples and were used for gene usage analysis of CDR3 amino acid clonotypes. COPE and FqMerger were used to merge filtered high-quality paired reads into contigs. Contigs were aligned with BLAST to IMGT TRBV, TRBD and TRBJ reference genes, and CDR3 was defined per IMGT. Highly expanded clones were defined as clonotypes with a frequency above 0.1%. Shannon entropy served as the measure of repertoire diversity, while the Gini coefficient captured V-J evenness. A clonotype found in more than one individual was treated as public. The raw public data were reprocessed by TCRdb itself: fastp quality trimming at Q25, MiXCR clonotype calling, in-frame beta chains only. Here each entry gathers all rows of one CDR3 protein and keeps the most common genes and DNA. The V and J calls shown here were made by TCRdb, not taken from the authors' results. The sample table records 400,000 to 500,000 distinct CDR3 sequences; 12% to 15% of these occur just once. The ten largest clones take up under 20% of the sample.

This specimen comes from a study of regulatory T cells in long-lasting Graves disease (dated by TCRdb to about 2021). In the study overall: In the newly diagnosed Graves' disease group, patients had been taking antithyroid drugs for less than 3 months. Peripheral blood TCR sequencing and RNA sequencing compared persistent Graves' disease patients with newly diagnosed Graves' disease patients. The study took place in China and was registered as a clinical trial. A total of roughly 33 samples were covered by TCR sequencing, comprising approximately 13 persistent and around 20 newly diagnosed Graves' disease patients. Study-wide conclusions, independent of this receptor: Preferential use of TRBV28, TRBJ1-2 and TRBJ2-5 was observed in persistent disease, whereas TRBV20-1 and TRBJ2-1 were favored in newly diagnosed disease. The study examined only peripheral blood because the primary lesion, thyroid tissue, could not be accessed. As a limitation, the authors acknowledged that the small sample size may reduce accuracy. Sequencing and analysis were limited to the TCR beta chain. Persistent patients shared more public clonotypes among themselves (2,741) than newly diagnosed patients did (over 900). Compared with newly diagnosed patients, patients with persistent Graves' disease had lower TCR Shannon entropy and fewer highly expanded clones, which suggests clonal expansion.

V is shortened by 1 base, J by 0 bases, and the region joining them spans 4 bases. Inclusive of the bounding cysteine and phenylalanine, the CDR3 is 15 residues long. This entry keeps only the CDR3 DNA: 45 bases, framed from base 1. According to the germline V gene (reference sequence), CDR1 reads SEHNR and CDR2 reads FQNEAQ. The time point label here, explained by the study, means: newly diagnosed GD, antithyroid drugs for less than 3 months. RNA was extracted from PBMCs in TRIzol for both TCR sequencing and RNA sequencing. Graves' disease was diagnosed according to American Thyroid Association guidelines. The patients came from an endocrinology department in Xi'an, China. From each patient, about 9 milliliters of peripheral blood was collected into an EDTA anticoagulant tube. PBMCs were isolated by Ficoll Paque Plus density gradient separation without further T cell sorting. RNA quality was checked with an Agilent 2100 Bioanalyzer and agarose gel, and concentration with a NanoDrop 2000.

The data also belong to a second study, concerning T cells in Graves' hyperthyroidism and ophthalmopathy. Reported in the second study: Graves' hyperthyroidism was defined as stable when no progression to ophthalmopathy occurred over 18 months of follow-up. The hyperthyroidism patients were between 18 and 65 years old and newly diagnosed, with a disease duration of less than 2 months. Exclusion was applied to patients with uncontrolled infections, other autoimmune diseases, pregnancy or lactation. Diagnoses relied on clinical symptoms, serum thyroxine and TRAb, thyroid ultrasound and orbital computed tomography. The first round of RT-PCR for the TCR CDR3 was performed with the HTBI primer set and the Qiagen OneStep RT-PCR kit. Most expanded thyroid clonotypes (frequency above 0.001) were also detected in blood, suggesting blood repertoires may reflect thyroid immune responses. In cross-validation, a model built on a 13 V-J signature told ophthalmopathy apart from stable hyperthyroidism with about 90% sensitivity and about 81% specificity, and in testing the same model reached 80%/75%. During validation, the model predicted progression to ophthalmopathy a median of around 7 months ahead of onset, with almost 71% sensitivity and roughly 75% specificity. To identify TCR V-J signatures that set the groups apart, the researchers used a discovery cohort of 90 to 100 patients, made up of under 50 with Graves' ophthalmopathy and about 60 with stable Graves' hyperthyroidism. Whether ophthalmopathy could be predicted prospectively was tested in an independent validation cohort made up of 18 hyperthyroidism patients plus 17 patients who later progressed to ophthalmopathy. For training and testing, the 80 to 100 patients in the discovery cohort were randomly divided in a 7:3 ratio. Thyroid tissue and blood T-cell repertoires from more than 5 Graves' hyperthyroidism patients were also compared in the study. Following sampling, methimazole starting at 30 mg daily was given to hyperthyroidism patients, and high-dose intravenous methylprednisolone was given to ophthalmopathy patients. Libraries were constructed in a second round of multiplex PCR, after which size selection and purification were performed. Libraries were sequenced paired-end with 100 bp reads on an Illumina HiSeq2000. Raw data were processed with SOAPnuke, discarding reads with adapters, uncalled bases, mean Phred below 15, or no exact constant-primer or identifier match. High-quality paired reads were merged using COPE v1.2.5, and each unique nucleotide sequence was defined as a clonotype. Clonotypes were aligned to IMGT TRBV, TRBD and TRBJ reference segments using MiTCR v1.1. The analysis included only V-J combinations with a frequency above 0.0001, which together covered around 99% of the repertoires. The TCS score was defined as F50 (clonal expansion) divided by E x V (chaos), with BLOSUM62-based TCRdist calculated between CDR3 peptides within each V-J. Welch's t-statistics and random forest reduced some 510 V-J features to 10 to 15, which were used in a naive Bayes classifier (R e1071). Sample size was not statistically predetermined, and investigators were not blinded to group allocation. TCR Vbeta CDR3 sequencing of 135 peripheral blood samples (over 40 ophthalmopathy, roughly 72 hyperthyroidism and about 17 progressor patients) is reported in the paper.

The sample consisted of peripheral blood mononuclear cells (PBMCs), taken at new diagnosis, from a patient treated with antithyroid drugs. The receptor was derived from a woman aged 50 to 60 with Graves disease. Donor details come from another sample of the same person, matched by shared clones. The chain uses TRBV7-9 and TRBJ2-6; the D gene is not confidently resolved. The nucleotide sequence is TGTGCCAGCAGCTTAGATGACTCTGGGGCCAACGTCCTGACTTTC. Translated, it reads CASSLDDSGANVLTF.